Listed here is a single TCR beta chain. This sample stems from a study of shared T cell receptors in the human thymus. Trimming stripped 3 bases from V and 1 base from J, with 4 bases between. Germline V gives CDR1 GTSNPN, CDR2 SVGIG (reference sequence). The CDR3 consists of 12 residues. The protocol was immunoSEQ multiplex PCR, while the TCRdb copy is restricted to in-frame clones and leaves out a portion. Found here are hundreds of thousands of clones, around 87% of them singletons; the top ten hold just under 0.0095%. This sample also belongs to another study, concerning human thymus T cells. This second report adds: Corrective heart surgery yielded resections, and these provided the thymus tissue. Seemingly biased V and J gene usage marked thymic and blood repertoires. Related studies noted strongly shared thymic repertoires across unrelated people.

The sample was thymocytes. The clonotype originates from a boy in the first two years of life with a congenital heart defect. The rearrangement joins TRBV30 to TRBJ1-5; D uncertain. The CDR3: CAWSRSNQPQHF. The DNA for the CDR3 is TGTGCCTGGAGCAGAAGCAATCAGCCCCAGCATTTT.